This paragraph reports one T cell receptor (beta chain). Clones were read by immunoSEQ multiplex PCR, and TCRdb kept only the in-frame ones, dropping some. The repertoire includes 130,000 to 150,000 clones, around 79% of them detected once, and less than 5% sits in the top ten. The CDR3 loop spans 19 amino acids. The V gene's germline CDR1 is SGHRS and CDR2 YFSETQ. Trimming removed 2 bases from V and 2 bases from J, with 24 bases in between. The data were obtained in a study of blood T cell repertoires in COVID-19. The overall study: PBMCs, B-cell-depleted T cells, or T cells provided the cDNA or gDNA that made up the material.

Seattle's enrolled individuals joined amid active infection and were then monitored longitudinally. The genes are TRBV5-1 and TRBJ2-3; tentatively, D is TRBD2 (5 bases). The clonotype was recovered from a woman between 70 and 85 years old with COVID-19, enrolled during active disease. Sequenced input: peripheral blood. DNA for the CDR3: TGCGCCAGCAGCTTATCCCCCGGGGTTGGGAGCGGCGACACAGATACGCAGTATTTT. Translation gives CASSLSPGVGSGDTDTQYF.